These T cell receptor beta chains were read from a single sample in a study of cytomegalovirus exposure and HLA in healthy donors. Data came from immunoSEQ multiplex PCR; TCRdb stores just in-frame clones and leaves some out. The sample includes around 200,000 clones, approximately 86% of them seen just once. The sample taken for sequencing was PBMCs. The receptors come from a woman in her 30s in good health and CMV-seronegative. The CDR3 runs from the conserved cysteine through the conserved F or W. D genes are given only for firm matches. Clone size is shown for a subset of rows, as once, few, many or a class of expanded clone.

J: TRBJ2-7
D: NA
V: TRBV7-8
size: once
CDR3: CASSLAGRNYEQYF
DNA: TGTGCCAGCAGCTTAGCGGGGCGGAACTACGAGCAGTACTTC

J: TRBJ2-1
D: TRBD2
V: TRBV15
size: few
CDR3: CATSVTSGPPSSYNEQFF
DNA: TGTGCCACCAGCGTCACTAGCGGGCCTCCTAGCTCCTACAATGAGCAGTTCTTC

J: TRBJ1-3
D: NA
V: TRBV5-1
size: NA
CDR3: CASSLQGPGNTIYF
DNA: TGCGCCAGCAGCTTACAGGGTCCCGGAAACACCATATATTTT

J: TRBJ2-3
D: NA
V: TRBV11-2
size: NA
CDR3: CASTRTGDTQYF
DNA: TGTGCCAGCACCCGAACGGGAGATACGCAGTATTTT

J: TRBJ2-5
D: TRBD2
V: TRBV10-1
size: NA
CDR3: CASSPSTSGGAEETQYF
DNA: TGCGCCAGCAGTCCCTCAACTAGCGGGGGGGCTGAAGAGACCCAGTACTTC

J: TRBJ1-1
D: TRBD1
V: TRBV7-9
size: NA
CDR3: CASNQQGIPEAFF
DNA: TGTGCCAGCAATCAACAGGGGATCCCTGAAGCTTTCTTT

J: TRBJ2-5
D: NA
V: TRBV29-1
size: NA
CDR3: CSVGGPLGGEETQYF
DNA: TGCAGCGTTGGAGGCCCCCTGGGGGGAGAAGAGACCCAGTACTTC

J: TRBJ2-1
D: TRBD2
V: TRBV5-5
size: NA
CDR3: CASSLVLAVFYNEQFF
DNA: TGTGCCAGCAGCTTGGTTCTAGCGGTCTTCTACAATGAGCAGTTCTTC

J: TRBJ2-5
D: TRBD1
V: TRBV7-8
size: NA
CDR3: CASSSDRGQETQYF
DNA: TGTGCCAGCAGCTCGGACAGGGGCCAAGAGACCCAGTACTTC

J: TRBJ2-7
D: TRBD2
V: TRBV28
size: NA
CDR3: CASRRGTRGSYEQYF
DNA: TGTGCCAGCAGAAGAGGGACTAGGGGTTCCTACGAGCAGTACTTC

J: TRBJ2-7
D: TRBD1
V: TRBV10-3
size: NA
CDR3: CAISTGTGGYEQYF
DNA: TGTGCCATCAGTACCGGGACAGGGGGCTACGAGCAGTACTTC

J: TRBJ2-1
D: TRBD2
V: TRBV9
size: NA
CDR3: CASSPGGGTNEQFF
DNA: TGTGCCAGCAGCCCCGGGGGGGGAACCAACGAGCAGTTCTTC

J: TRBJ1-5
D: TRBD1
V: TRBV5-6
size: few
CDR3: CASSLGHRGQPQHF
DNA: TGTGCCAGCAGCTTGGGTCACAGGGGTCAGCCCCAGCATTTT

J: TRBJ2-7
D: TRBD1
V: TRBV5-1
size: NA
CDR3: CASSLGQGSYEQYF
DNA: TGCGCCAGCAGCTTGGGACAGGGCTCCTACGAGCAGTACTTC

J: TRBJ2-2
D: NA
V: TRBV7-6
size: NA
CDR3: CASSYQGPGELFF
DNA: TGTGCCAGCAGCTATCAGGGTCCCGGGGAGCTGTTTTTT

J: TRBJ2-7
D: TRBD2
V: TRBV28
size: NA
CDR3: CASRLGGRASYEQYF
DNA: TGTGCCAGCAGATTAGGCGGGAGGGCCTCCTACGAGCAGTACTTC

J: TRBJ1-1
D: NA
V: TRBV5-1
size: NA
CDR3: CASSFDRLEAFF
DNA: TGCGCCAGCAGCTTCGACAGGCTTGAAGCTTTCTTT

J: TRBJ1-3
D: NA
V: TRBV2
size: few
CDR3: CASSDPEPGNTIYF
DNA: TGTGCCAGCAGTGATCCAGAACCTGGAAACACCATATATTTT

J: TRBJ2-7
D: TRBD2
V: TRBV5-5
size: NA
CDR3: CASSSPGTSVYEQYF
DNA: TGTGCCAGCAGCTCTCCCGGGACTAGCGTCTACGAGCAGTACTTC

J: TRBJ2-1
D: NA
V: TRBV4-2
size: NA
CDR3: CASSQEDSAYNEQFF
DNA: TGTGCCAGCAGCCAAGAGGATAGCGCGTACAATGAGCAGTTCTTC

J: TRBJ1-1
D: NA
V: TRBV27
size: NA
CDR3: CASSLESDTEAFF
DNA: TGTGCCAGCAGTTTAGAGTCGGACACTGAAGCTTTCTTT

J: TRBJ2-7
D: NA
V: TRBV28
size: NA
CDR3: CASSPPGAAGSYEQYF
DNA: TGTGCCAGCAGTCCCCCTGGTGCCGCCGGCTCCTACGAGCAGTACTTC